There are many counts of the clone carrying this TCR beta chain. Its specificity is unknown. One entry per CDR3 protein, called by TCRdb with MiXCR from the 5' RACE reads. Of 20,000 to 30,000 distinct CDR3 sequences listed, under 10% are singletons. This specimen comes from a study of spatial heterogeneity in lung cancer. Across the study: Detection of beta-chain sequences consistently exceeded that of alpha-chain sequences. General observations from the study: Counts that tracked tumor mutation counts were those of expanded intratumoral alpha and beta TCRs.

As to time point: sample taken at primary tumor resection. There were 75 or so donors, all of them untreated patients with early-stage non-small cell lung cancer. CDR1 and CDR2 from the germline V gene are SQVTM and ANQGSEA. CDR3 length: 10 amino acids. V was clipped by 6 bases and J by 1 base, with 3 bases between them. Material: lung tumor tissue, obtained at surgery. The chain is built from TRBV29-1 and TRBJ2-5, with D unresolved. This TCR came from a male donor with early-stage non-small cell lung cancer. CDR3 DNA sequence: TGCAGCGTAGTCCAAGAGACCCAGTACTTC. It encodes CSVVQETQYF.